This T cell receptor (beta chain) was captured in a study of cytomegalovirus exposure and HLA in healthy donors. V was shortened by 0 bases and J by 2 bases, with 11 bases between the two germline ends. Germline values: CDR1 GTSNPN, CDR2 SVGIG (reference sequence). This CDR3 region has 15 residues. The primer mix had 60 Vbeta and 13 Jbeta primers. Assay: immunoSEQ multiplex PCR; the TCRdb copy retains only in-frame clones and omits some. The sample has around 150,000 clones; approximately 80% are singletons. The J gene is TRBJ1-5, the V gene TRBV30, with D uncertain. The origin of this receptor is a male donor in good health and CMV-seropositive. Specimen: PBMCs. The CDR3 loop reads CAWSVAGRGNQPQHF. In DNA, the CDR3 is TGTGCCTGGAGTGTAGCGGGGAGGGGCAATCAGCCCCAGCATTTT. Looking up the rest from reference TRBV30 and TRBJ1-5 gives the full variable domain: SQTIHQWPATLVQPVGSPLSLECTVEGTSNPNLYWYRQAAGRGLQLLFYSVGIGQISSEVPQNLSASRPQDRQFILSSKKLLLSDSGFYLCAWSVAGRGNQPQHFGDGTRLSIL.